These T cell receptor beta chains were read from a single sample in a study of blood T cells in healthy people across ages. TCRdb used MiXCR to reprocess the 5' RACE reads, holding one entry per CDR3 protein. The sample holds around 700,000 distinct CDR3 sequences, around 25% seen once. This same sample was also part of a study on T cells of mothers and their children.

Sequencing was done on a sample of blood. The receptors here all came from a boy younger than 18 in good health. CDR3s include the opening cysteine and the closing phenylalanine or tryptophan. Each record gives: V gene, D gene, clone size, J gene, CDR3 DNA, CDR3 protein. The D gene is left open where the match is weak. Clone size appears in some rows only: once, few, many, or a class for an expanded clone.

TRBV28	TRBD1	few	TRBJ2-3	TGTGCCAGCAGTTCCCCCGCTGGGTACAGGGGAAGCACAGATACGCAGTATTTT	CASSSPAGYRGSTDTQYF
TRBV10-3	TRBD1	NA	TRBJ2-5	TGTGCCATCAGGGGGGACAGGGACCAAGAGACCCAGTACTTC	CAIRGDRDQETQYF
TRBV6-1	TRBD1	NA	TRBJ2-4	TGTGCCAGCAGTGGATGGGACAGGCGAGACATTCAGTACTTC	CASSGWDRRDIQYF
TRBV20-1	TRBD1	few	TRBJ2-5	TGCAGTGCTCCAGGGACAGACCAGACCCAGTACTTC	CSAPGTDQTQYF
TRBV12-3/TRBV12-4	TRBD2	NA	TRBJ2-3	TGTGCCAGCAGTTCCCCCACTAGCGGTGTTCCCACAGATGCGCAGTATTTT	CASSSPTSGVPTDAQYF
TRBV29-1	TRBD1	NA	TRBJ2-5	TGCAGCGTTGAGAGGACAGGGGGCATGAGAGAGACCCAGTACTTC	CSVERTGGMRETQYF
TRBV19	NA	NA	TRBJ2-7	TGTGCCAGTAGTATGGGAGACAGGCCCTACTTC	CASSMGDRPYF
TRBV3-1	TRBD1	NA	TRBJ1-3	TGTGCCAGCAGCCGCAGAACAGGGGATACTGGAAACACCATATATTTT	CASSRRTGDTGNTIYF
TRBV27	NA	NA	TRBJ2-1	TGTGCCAGCAGTTTTACGTGTGCTGAGCAGTTCTTC	CASSFTCAEQFF
TRBV4-3	NA	NA	TRBJ1-2	TGCGCCAGCAGCCAAGAAAATGGCTATGGCTACACCTTC	CASSQENGYGYTF
TRBV9	TRBD2	few	TRBJ2-7	TGTGCCAGCAGCGAAATGGGACTAGCGGAAACTTACGAGCAGTACTTC	CASSEMGLAETYEQYF
TRBV4-1	NA	few	TRBJ1-1	TGCGCCAGCAGCCAAGACCCCGGGGGTAACACTGAAGCTTTCTTT	CASSQDPGGNTEAFF
TRBV19	TRBD2	few	TRBJ2-2	TGTGCCAGTATCGGGCCGGCGGGAGCATTCACCGGGGAGCTGTTTTTT	CASIGPAGAFTGELFF
TRBV7-2	NA	many	TRBJ1-1	TGTGCCAGCAGCTTTGGGGACACTGAAGCTTTCTTT	CASSFGDTEAFF
TRBV3-1	NA	few	TRBJ2-7	TGTGCCAGCAGCCACAGTATATCCTACGAGCAGTACTTC	CASSHSISYEQYF
TRBV5-1	NA	few	TRBJ2-2	TGCGCCAGCAGCTTGGCGGGGGATGCCGGGGAGCTGTTTTTT	CASSLAGDAGELFF
TRBV3-1	NA	few	TRBJ1-1	TGTGCCAGCAGCCCAGCCGGGACACTCAACACTGAAGCTTTCTTT	CASSPAGTLNTEAFF
TRBV20-1	NA	NA	TRBJ2-1	TGCAGTGCTAGCAGGCCCCACAATGAGCAGTTCTTC	CSASRPHNEQFF
TRBV4-2	NA	few	TRBJ1-1	TGTGCCAGCAGCCAAGCGGGACAGAACACTGAAGCTTTCTTT	CASSQAGQNTEAFF
TRBV5-5	NA	NA	TRBJ2-5	TGTGCCAGCAGCTTGGCCGTTGGGGGCGGCGAGACCCAGTACTTC	CASSLAVGGGETQYF
TRBV7-2	TRBD1	NA	TRBJ2-3	TGTGCCAGCAGCGTGGGGACAGGGAAGGGAAGCGGGGCCACAGATACGCAGTATTTT	CASSVGTGKGSGATDTQYF
TRBV20-1	NA	few	TRBJ2-7	TGCAGTGCTAGAGATACAGCCTCCTACGAGCAGTACTTC	CSARDTASYEQYF
TRBV5-1	NA	NA	TRBJ2-4	TGCGCCAGCAGCACTCACAGGGAAGGCATTCAGTACTTC	CASSTHREGIQYF
TRBV7-2	NA	NA	TRBJ2-1	TGTGCCAGCAGCTTCCGGACGGAAAACAATGAGCAGTTCTTC	CASSFRTENNEQFF
TRBV12-3/TRBV12-4	NA	NA	TRBJ2-7	TGTGCCAGCAGTTTGATGGTAGATTACGAGCAGTACTTC	CASSLMVDYEQYF
TRBV12-3/TRBV12-4	NA	NA	TRBJ1-5	TGTGCCAGCAGATCGACAGTAGTGAGCAATCAGCCCCAGCATTTT	CASRSTVVSNQPQHF
TRBV4-1	TRBD2	many	TRBJ2-1	TGTGCCAGCAGTCCGAGACTGGCGGGGGGCAATGAGCAGTTCTTC	CASSPRLAGGNEQFF
TRBV28	NA	few	TRBJ1-5	TGTGCCAGCAGTTTTTATAGGGGCAGTAATTTAGTCCCAGCCCCCTCTAGGAATCAGCCCCAGCATTTT	CASSFYRGSNLVPAPSRNQPQHF
TRBV20-1	NA	NA	TRBJ2-7	TGCAGTGCTAGAACCAACAGCGTGCCCTACGAGCAGTACTTC	CSARTNSVPYEQYF
TRBV11-1	TRBD1	NA	TRBJ2-7	TGTGCCAGCAGCCCCCCAGACAGGGGGCTTAACTACGAGCAGTACTTC	CASSPPDRGLNYEQYF
TRBV20-1	TRBD2	NA	TRBJ2-7	TGCAGTGCTGCTAGCGGGTACTCCTACGAGCAGTACTTC	CSAASGYSYEQYF
TRBV4-3	TRBD1	NA	TRBJ1-3	TGCGCCAGCAGCCAAAGAGCTGGACAGGGGATGGACACCATATATTTT	CASSQRAGQGMDTIYF
TRBV6-4	NA	NA	TRBJ1-6	TGTGCCAGCAGAGCCGGGCTGATCAGGGTGTGGAATTCACCCCTCCACTTT	CASRAGLIRVWNSPLHF
TRBV7-9	TRBD2	NA	TRBJ2-5	TGTGCCAGCAGCTTAGCCCTTTCCCTGCGGGAGTTCACCCAGTACTTC	CASSLALSLREFTQYF
TRBV6-2/TRBV6-3	NA	NA	TRBJ2-7	TGTGCCAGCAGAACGTGGGAGCTTTCCTACGAGCAGTACTTC	CASRTWELSYEQYF
TRBV3-1	NA	many	TRBJ2-5	TGTGCCAGCAGCCAAGAACGTTATATCCAAGAGACCCAGTACTTC	CASSQERYIQETQYF
TRBV6-5	NA	few	TRBJ2-7	TGTGCCAGCAGTTACCCTCAGTCAGGGGGGTCCTACGAGCAGTACTTC	CASSYPQSGGSYEQYF
TRBV19	NA	few	TRBJ1-5	TGTGCCGGTACCACTAACGGTTGGCAGCCCCAGCATTTT	CAGTTNGWQPQHF
TRBV4-1	NA	NA	TRBJ2-3	TGCGCCAGCAGCCCCCAACAGAGAGATACGCAGTATTTT	CASSPQQRDTQYF
TRBV20-1	TRBD1	few	TRBJ2-5	TGCAGTGCTAGAGATCCCGGGACAGTAACGGGGGAGACCCAGTACTTC	CSARDPGTVTGETQYF
TRBV28	NA	few	TRBJ2-1	TGTGCCAGCAGTTTCTTAGAGGGCCCCTCGTTATACAATGAGCAGTTCTTC	CASSFLEGPSLYNEQFF
TRBV20-1	TRBD1	NA	TRBJ2-1	TGCAGTGCTAGCCAGGGGGCCCTTTTCTACAATGAGCAGTTCTTC	CSASQGALFYNEQFF
TRBV14	TRBD2	few	TRBJ2-5	TGTGCCAGCAGCCCGCGACTGCTAGCGGGGCAAGAGACCCAGTACTTC	CASSPRLLAGQETQYF
TRBV20-1	NA	NA	TRBJ1-2	TGCAGTGCTAGAAACTGGGGGAATAGTTATGGCTACACCTTC	CSARNWGNSYGYTF
TRBV7-2	NA	NA	TRBJ2-7	TGTGCCAGCAGCTTAGGATATGGGGGAATCGCCTACGAGCAGTACTTC	CASSLGYGGIAYEQYF
TRBV27	NA	NA	TRBJ2-1	TGTGCCAGCAGTTCCTACATCAGCTCCCACAATGAGCAGTTCTTC	CASSSYISSHNEQFF
TRBV11-3	NA	NA	TRBJ2-5	TGTGCCAGCAGCCAAAGGCGGGTGGAGACCCAGTACTTC	CASSQRRVETQYF
TRBV7-9	TRBD1	many	TRBJ2-5	TGTGCCAGCTCACCGACAGGGGGAGAGACCCAGTACTTC	CASSPTGGETQYF
TRBV12-3/TRBV12-4	TRBD2	NA	TRBJ2-7	TGTGCCAGCAGCCCTATCGGGGGGGCCCCCTACGAGCAGTACTTC	CASSPIGGAPYEQYF
TRBV11-2	TRBD1	few	TRBJ2-6	TGTGCCAGCAGCTTGGTGGGGCTCCCGGGACAGAAGTACTCTGGGGCCAACGTCCTGACTTTC	CASSLVGLPGQKYSGANVLTF
TRBV20-1	NA	NA	TRBJ1-4	TGCAGTGCTCCTCCCGGGGGCACTAATGAAAAACTGTTTTTT	CSAPPGGTNEKLFF
TRBV12-3/TRBV12-4	NA	NA	TRBJ2-7	TGTGCCAGCAGTCCGAGATGGGGCTACGAGCAGTACTTC	CASSPRWGYEQYF
TRBV4-1	NA	NA	TRBJ2-5	TGCGCCAGCAGCCAACTGGGGGCAGGAGAGACCCAGTACTTC	CASSQLGAGETQYF
TRBV14	NA	NA	TRBJ2-7	TGTGCCAGCAGCCAGTATGGCGCAACCTACGAGCAGTACTTC	CASSQYGATYEQYF
TRBV10-3	NA	NA	TRBJ2-5	TGTGCCATCAGTGAGGCACACGGAATCCAAGAGACCCAGTACTTC	CAISEAHGIQETQYF
TRBV7-2	TRBD2	few	TRBJ2-5	TGTGCCAGCAGCTTAGATCCGGGGGGGCCGGGAGAGACCCAGTACTTC	CASSLDPGGPGETQYF
TRBV5-1	NA	few	TRBJ2-7	TGCGCCAGCAGCCATACTGAGAGGGGTCCCGAGCAGTACTTC	CASSHTERGPEQYF
TRBV27	NA	few	TRBJ2-7	TGTGCCAGCAGTTTATCGCGAGGGGCCTACGGGCAGTACTTC	CASSLSRGAYGQYF
TRBV28	TRBD1	NA	TRBJ2-5	TGTGCCAGCAGTGGGACAGCGGTCCCCAAAGAGACCCAGTACTTC	CASSGTAVPKETQYF